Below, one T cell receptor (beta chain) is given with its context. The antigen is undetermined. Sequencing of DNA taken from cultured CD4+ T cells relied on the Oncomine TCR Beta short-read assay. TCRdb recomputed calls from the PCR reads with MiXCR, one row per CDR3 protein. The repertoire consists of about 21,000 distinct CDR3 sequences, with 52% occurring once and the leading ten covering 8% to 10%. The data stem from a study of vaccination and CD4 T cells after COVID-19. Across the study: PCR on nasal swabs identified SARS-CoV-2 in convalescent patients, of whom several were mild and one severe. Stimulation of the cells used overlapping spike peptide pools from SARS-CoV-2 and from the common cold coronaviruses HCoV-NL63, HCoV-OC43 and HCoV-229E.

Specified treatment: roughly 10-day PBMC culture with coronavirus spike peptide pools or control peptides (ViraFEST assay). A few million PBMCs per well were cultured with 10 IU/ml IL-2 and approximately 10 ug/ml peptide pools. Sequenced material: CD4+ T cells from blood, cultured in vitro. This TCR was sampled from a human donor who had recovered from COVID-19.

This CDR3 is CASSLDGLGQETQYF. The CDR3 nucleotides are TGCGCCAGCAGCTTGGACGGGCTGGGGCAAGAGACCCAGTACTTC. The chain recombines TRBV5-1 with TRBJ2-5; unclear D gene. In germline, CDR1 is SGHRS, CDR2 YFSETQ. Deletions cut 0 bases from V and 2 bases from J, with 11 bases between. The CDR3 loop spans 15 amino acids.